The clone carrying this T cell receptor beta chain was seen a single time. Its antigen is not known. Trimming removed 0 bases from V and 4 bases from J, with 10 bases in between. The CDR3 is 14 amino acids. Per germline, CDR1 SGHRS and CDR2 YFSETQ. As to time point: blood at routine non-recurrence follow-up after resection. The data were obtained in a study of spatial heterogeneity in lung cancer. Overall study context: Available PBMC from follow-up, collected a median of about 25 months after resection, underwent sequencing. General observations from the study: Detection of ubiquitous tumor TCRs in blood was higher at resection than follow-up.

MiXCR was run by TCRdb on the 5' RACE reads, yielding one entry per CDR3 protein. The repertoire holds 40,000 to 50,000 distinct CDR3 sequences, over 9.5% seen once, with about a sixth in the top ten. The rearrangement joins TRBV5-1 to TRBJ1-2; D is undetermined. This clonotype was sampled from a female donor with early-stage non-small cell lung cancer. The source material was PBMCs, sampled at follow-up. Here the CDR3 DNA reads TGCGCCAGCAGCTTGGCCACGGCTTCCTATGGCTACACCTTC. This codes for CASSLATASYGYTF. Combining the CDR3 with reference TRBV5-1 and TRBJ1-2 gives the whole variable domain KAGVTQTPRYLIKTRGQQVTLSCSPISGHRSVSWYQQTPGQGLQFLFEYFSETQRNKGNFPGRFSGRQFSNSRSEMNVSTLELGDSALYLCASSLATASYGYTFGSGTRLTVV.